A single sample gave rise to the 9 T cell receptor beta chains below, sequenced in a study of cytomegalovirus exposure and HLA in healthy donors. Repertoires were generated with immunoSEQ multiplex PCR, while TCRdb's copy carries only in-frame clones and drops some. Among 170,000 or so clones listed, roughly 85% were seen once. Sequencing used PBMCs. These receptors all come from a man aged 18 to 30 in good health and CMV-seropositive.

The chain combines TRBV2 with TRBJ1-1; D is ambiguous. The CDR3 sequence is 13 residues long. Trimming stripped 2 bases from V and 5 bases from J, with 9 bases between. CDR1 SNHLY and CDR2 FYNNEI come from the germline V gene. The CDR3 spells CASSERPETEAFF. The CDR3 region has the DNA TGTGCCAGCAGTGAACGGCCGGAGACTGAAGCTTTCTTT.

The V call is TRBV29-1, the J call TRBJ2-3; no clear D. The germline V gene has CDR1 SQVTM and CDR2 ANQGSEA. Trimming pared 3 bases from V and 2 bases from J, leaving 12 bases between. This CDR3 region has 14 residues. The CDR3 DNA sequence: TGCAGCGTTGACCGGGTCGGTAACACAGATACGCAGTATTTT. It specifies CSVDRVGNTDTQYF.

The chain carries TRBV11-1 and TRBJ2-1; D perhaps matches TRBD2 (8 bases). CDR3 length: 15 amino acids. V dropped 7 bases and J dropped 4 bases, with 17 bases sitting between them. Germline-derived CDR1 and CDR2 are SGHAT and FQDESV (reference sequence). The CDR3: CASNGGDRLYNEQFF. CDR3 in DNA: TGTGCCAGCAACGGGGGGGACAGATTATACAATGAGCAGTTCTTC.

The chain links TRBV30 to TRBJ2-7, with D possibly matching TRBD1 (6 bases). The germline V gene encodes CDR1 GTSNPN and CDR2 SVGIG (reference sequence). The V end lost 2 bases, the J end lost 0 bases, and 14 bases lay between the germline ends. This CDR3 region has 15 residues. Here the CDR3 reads CAWSSSTGSSYEQYF. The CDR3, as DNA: TGTGCCTGGAGTTCGAGCACAGGGAGCTCCTACGAGCAGTACTTC.

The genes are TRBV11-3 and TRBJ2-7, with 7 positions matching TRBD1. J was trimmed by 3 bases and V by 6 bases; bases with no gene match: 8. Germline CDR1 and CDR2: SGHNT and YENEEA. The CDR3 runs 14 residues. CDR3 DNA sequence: TGTGCCAGCAGTTTTCCGGGACAGAGCTACGAGCAGTACTTC. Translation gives CASSFPGQSYEQYF. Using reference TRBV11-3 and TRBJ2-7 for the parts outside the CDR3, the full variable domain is EAGVVQSPRYKIIEKKQPVAFWCNPISGHNTLYWYLQNLGQGPELLIRYENEEAVDDSQLPKDRFSAERLKGVDSTLKIQPAELGDSAVYLCASSFPGQSYEQYFGPGTRLTVT.

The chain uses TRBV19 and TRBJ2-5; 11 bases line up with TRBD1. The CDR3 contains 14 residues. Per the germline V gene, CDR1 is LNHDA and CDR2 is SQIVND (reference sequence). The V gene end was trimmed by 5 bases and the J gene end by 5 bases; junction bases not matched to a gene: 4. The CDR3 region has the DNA TGTGCCAGTAGTGCCGGGACAGGGGGTGAGACCCAGTACTTC. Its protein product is CASSAGTGGETQYF.

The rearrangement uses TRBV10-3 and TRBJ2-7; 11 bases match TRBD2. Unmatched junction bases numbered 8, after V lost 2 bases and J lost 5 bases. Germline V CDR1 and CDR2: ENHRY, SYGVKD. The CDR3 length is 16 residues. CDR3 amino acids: CAISEPFSGRDHEQYF. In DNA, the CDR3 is TGTGCCATCAGTGAGCCCTTTAGCGGGAGGGACCACGAGCAGTACTTC.

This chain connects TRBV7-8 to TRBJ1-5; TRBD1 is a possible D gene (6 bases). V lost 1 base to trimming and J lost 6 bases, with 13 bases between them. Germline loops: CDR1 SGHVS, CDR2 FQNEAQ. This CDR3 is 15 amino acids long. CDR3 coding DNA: TGTGCCAGCAGCTTAGACAGGGTATCAGGTCAGCCCCAGCATTTT. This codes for CASSLDRVSGQPQHF.

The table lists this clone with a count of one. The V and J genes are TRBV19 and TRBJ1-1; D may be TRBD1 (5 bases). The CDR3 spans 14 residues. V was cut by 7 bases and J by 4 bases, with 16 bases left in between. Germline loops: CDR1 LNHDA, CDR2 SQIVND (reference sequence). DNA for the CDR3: TGTGCCAGTACTCCCCCAGGGTTTGTCACTGAAGCTTTCTTT. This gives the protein CASTPPGFVTEAFF.